One sample yielded the 29 T cell receptor beta chains listed below, sequenced in a study of blood T cell repertoires in COVID-19. This table comes from immunoSEQ multiplex PCR, and its TCRdb copy is limited to in-frame clones, with some not included. Counted here are some 48,000 clones, 85% to 90% occurring once; the ten biggest clones make up about 3%. Material for sequencing was peripheral blood. The receptors come from a woman aged 80 or over with COVID-19, enrolled during active disease.

This chain connects TRBV16 to TRBJ1-1; D remains unclear. There are 15 residues in the CDR3. Trimming took off 4 bases at V and 1 base at J, with 13 bases between the two ends. Per germline, CDR1 KGHSY and CDR2 FQNENV. The CDR3 DNA reads TGTGCCAGCAGCCCTACGGGGAGTCGGAACACTGAAGCTTTCTTT. Amino acid sequence: CASSPTGSRNTEAFF.

The rearrangement links TRBV4-1 to TRBJ1-2, with a possible D match to TRBD1 (6 bases). This CDR3 contains 16 residues. Deletions cut 0 bases from V and 7 bases from J, with 18 bases between. CDR1 and CDR2 (germline): MGHRA, YSYEKL. CDR3 in DNA: TGCGCCAGCAGCCAAGATAGCGCGCGGGGGGCGAGTGGCTACACCTTC. Translation gives CASSQDSARGASGYTF.

This chain links TRBV4-2 with TRBJ1-4; D possibly corresponds to TRBD1 (5 bases). The V end lost 3 bases, the J end lost 4 bases, and 12 bases lay between the germline ends. Germline CDR1 reads LGHNA; CDR2 reads YNFKEQ. This CDR3 has 15 residues. The CDR3 loop is CASSQGGTVNEKLFF. For the CDR3, the DNA is TGTGCCAGCAGCCAGGGAGGGACGGTTAATGAAAAACTGTTTTTT.

The chain joins TRBV3-1 (or the pseudogene TRBV3-2) to TRBJ1-1, with D uncertain. V dropped 3 bases and J dropped 2 bases, with 7 bases sitting between them. CDR1 LGHDT and CDR2 YNNKEL come from the germline V gene (reference sequence). There are 13 residues in the CDR3. CDR3 DNA sequence: TGTGCCAGCAGCCATCACAGAAACACTGAAGCTTTCTTT. It specifies CASSHHRNTEAFF.

This clone occurred a few times. The V gene is TRBV7-2, the J gene TRBJ1-2; D gene ambiguous. The germline gives CDR1 SGHTA, CDR2 FQGNSA. Trimming cost V 1 base and J 4 bases, with 13 bases left between them. The length of the CDR3 is 15 residues. The CDR3 coding sequence is TGTGCCAGCAGCTTAGGAGGAGGGCGACTCTATGGCTACACCTTC. Translating it yields CASSLGGGRLYGYTF. The full variable domain, with the rest looked up from reference TRBV7-2 and TRBJ1-2, is GAGVSQSPSNKVTEKGKDVELRCDPISGHTALYWYRQSLGQGLEFLIYFQGNSAPDKSGLPSDRFSAERTGGSVSTLTIQRTQQEDSAVYLCASSLGGGRLYGYTFGSGTRLTVV.

The chain combines TRBV7-6 with TRBJ1-1, with a tentative D call TRBD1 (5 bases). Germline V gene data show CDR1 as SGHVS and CDR2 as FNYEAQ. The CDR3 contains 15 residues. The germline V and J ends were trimmed by 2 bases and 2 bases, with 12 bases remaining between them. CDR3 sequence: CASSLLDIGNTEAFF. The CDR3 DNA sequence: TGTGCCAGCAGCTTACTGGACATAGGAAACACTGAAGCTTTCTTT.

The chain links TRBV20-1 to TRBJ2-7, with a tentative D call TRBD1 (6 bases). The germline gives CDR1 DFQATT, CDR2 SNEGSKA (reference sequence). The V end lost 3 bases, the J end lost 4 bases, and 10 bases lay between the germline ends. The CDR3 length is 12 residues. The CDR3: CSASGTLYEQYF. CDR3 DNA: TGCAGTGCTAGTGGGACACTGTACGAGCAGTACTTC.

This sequence joins TRBV18 and TRBJ1-1, with TRBD1 identical over 8 bases. The CDR3 loop spans 15 amino acids. The germline gives CDR1 KGHSH, CDR2 LQKENI. V was clipped by 1 base and J by 1 base; unmatched bases: 2. CDR3 residues: CASSPRQGANTEAFF. As DNA, the CDR3 is TGTGCCAGCTCACCACGGCAGGGGGCGAACACTGAAGCTTTCTTT.

CDR3 protein: CASRRGDNDYGYTF. The CDR3 DNA reads as TGCGCCAGCCGGAGGGGAGATAATGACTATGGCTACACCTTC. V usage is TRBV5-1 and J usage is TRBJ1-2, with D perhaps matching TRBD1 (5 bases). Trimming took off 7 bases at V and 3 bases at J, with 16 bases between the two ends. The germline gives CDR1 SGHRS, CDR2 YFSETQ. The CDR3 has 14 residues.

The chain couples TRBV7-6 to TRBJ2-7, with a possible D match to TRBD1 (6 bases). Trimming took 0 bases from V and 4 from J, leaving 10 bases between them. CDR3 size: 14 residues. Germline CDR1 and CDR2: SGHVS and FNYEAQ. The CDR3 DNA follows: TGTGCCAGCAGCTTAGCGGCCAGGGGTTACGAGCAGTACTTC. This sequence encodes CASSLAARGYEQYF.

The genes are TRBV28 and TRBJ2-1, with 9 bases that match TRBD2. Germline CDR1 is MDHEN and CDR2 is SYDVKM. This CDR3 contains 15 residues. The V segment lost 2 bases and the J segment 8 bases; nucleotides outside the gene matches: 7. The CDR3 DNA reads as TGTGCCAGCAGTTTAAATAGCGGGAGAATCTATGAGCAGTTCTTC. This gives the protein CASSLNSGRIYEQFF.

The J gene is TRBJ2-5, the V gene TRBV7-2; D perhaps matches TRBD1 (6 bases). The V end lost 5 bases, the J end lost 5 bases, and 15 bases lay between the germline ends. The CDR3 contains 14 residues. CDR1 is SGHTA, CDR2 FQGNSA, per germline. DNA for the CDR3: TGTGCCAGCAGCGAAACAGGGCACCGGGAGACCCAGTACTTC. Encoded protein: CASSETGHRETQYF.

This chain joins TRBV6-1 and TRBJ1-2; D is perhaps TRBD1 (5 bases). From germline, CDR1 is MNHNS and CDR2 SASEGT. V lost 3 bases to trimming and J lost 8 bases, with 13 bases between them. The CDR3 is made up of 13 amino acids. The CDR3 spells CASSDLQAVGYTF. In DNA, the CDR3 is TGTGCCAGCAGTGACCTACAGGCGGTCGGCTACACCTTC.

Only a few counts were recorded for this clone. The chain carries TRBV25-1 and TRBJ1-1; 9 nucleotides align to TRBD1. This CDR3 comprises 16 residues. The germline V gene has CDR1 MGHDK and CDR2 SYGVNS. The V segment lost 6 bases and the J segment 2 bases; nucleotides outside the gene matches: 10. CDR3: CASRDPLGQGNTEAFF. The CDR3 coding sequence is TGTGCCAGCAGGGATCCCCTGGGACAGGGAAACACTGAAGCTTTCTTT.

This chain joins TRBV7-8 and TRBJ2-5, with 7 bases lining up with TRBD2. Trimming took 2 bases from V and 4 from J; bases not matched to a gene: 7. Germline CDR1 is SGHVS and CDR2 is FQNEAQ. The CDR3 has 15 residues. CDR3 sequence reads: CASSLRTQRGETQYF. CDR3 DNA sequence: TGTGCCAGCAGCTTACGGACCCAGCGGGGAGAGACCCAGTACTTC.

V gene TRBV11-2 combines with J gene TRBJ2-1; 7 bases match TRBD2. This CDR3 is 15 amino acids long. Trimming at V came to 4 bases and at J to 4 bases, leaving 7 bases not matched to a gene. Looked up from germline, CDR1 is SGHAT and CDR2 is FQNNGV. Here the CDR3 reads CASSSSGLGYNEQFF. The CDR3 DNA reads as TGTGCCAGCAGCTCGTCCGGACTAGGTTACAATGAGCAGTTCTTC.

The CDR3 region has the DNA TGCGCCAGCAGCCAAGTTAGTCCTCGAGCGGGAGATGTATCCTACGAGCAGTACTTC. Protein: CASSQVSPRAGDVSYEQYF. The J gene is TRBJ2-7, the V gene TRBV4-1; 8 nucleotides agree with TRBD2. V lost 1 base to trimming and J lost 1 base; unmatched junction nucleotides: 15. This CDR3 contains 19 residues. Looked up from germline, CDR1 is MGHRA and CDR2 is YSYEKL.

The chain links TRBV28 to TRBJ2-1; D is perhaps TRBD2 (6 bases). CDR1 and CDR2 (germline): MDHEN, SYDVKM. Trimming left V 2 bases short and J 9 bases short, with 20 bases between. CDR3 length: 16 amino acids. CDR3 sequence reads: CASSLGRRRAVVEQFF. The DNA of the CDR3 is TGTGCCAGCAGTTTAGGCCGCCGGAGGGCCGTTGTTGAGCAGTTCTTC.

CDR3 nucleotides: TGTGCCACCAGTGATTACAGAGAAGAGACCCAGTACTTC. Protein product: CATSDYREETQYF. The chain links TRBV24-1 to TRBJ2-5; no firm D call. V was cut by 2 bases and J by 3 bases, with 6 bases left in between. Germline assignment: CDR1 KGHDR and CDR2 SFDVKD. This CDR3 contains 13 residues.

The chain employs TRBV12-3 or TRBV12-4 and TRBJ1-5; the match to TRBD1 covers 10 bases. The CDR3 spans 13 residues. J gave up 6 bases and V 4 bases, and 0 bases lay outside the gene matches. As DNA, the CDR3 is TGTGCCAGCAGTTGGGACAGGGGTCAGCCCCAGCATTTT. Its protein product is CASSWDRGQPQHF.

J is TRBJ1-1 and V is TRBV21-1; TRBD1 was called by the table and not checked on the DNA. TRBV21-1 is assigned pseudogene status. The CDR3 totals 14 residues. CDR3 residues: CASSAQGAYTEAFF. The CDR3 DNA is TGTGCCAGCAGCGCACAGGGGGCCTACACTGAAGCTTTCTTT.

This chain connects TRBV28 to TRBJ2-7; TRBD2 aligns across 14 bases. The CDR3 has 15 residues. Germline assignment: CDR1 MDHEN and CDR2 SYDVKM. V was clipped by 5 bases and J by 4 bases; unmatched bases: 4. The CDR3: CASSQRTSGGYEQYF. In nucleotides, the CDR3 is TGTGCCAGCAGTCAGCGGACTAGCGGGGGGTACGAGCAGTACTTC.

This chain joins TRBV28 and TRBJ2-5, with 10 nucleotides matching TRBD2. Trimming removed 6 bases from V and 8 bases from J; junction bases left unmatched: 15. The CDR3 is 16 amino acids. CDR1 and CDR2 (germline): MDHEN, SYDVKM. The CDR3 DNA follows: TGTGCCAGCAGGTCTAGCTTGAGCGGGGGGGCTGGAACCCAGTACTTC. Amino acids: CASRSSLSGGAGTQYF.

This rearrangement joins TRBV28 to TRBJ1-6; weak D call: TRBD1 (6 bases). The CDR3 has 17 residues. V was trimmed by 6 bases and J by 7 bases, leaving 22 bases between them. Germline V gives CDR1 MDHEN, CDR2 SYDVKM. The CDR3 loop is CASSPGGRGTLNSPLHF. The CDR3 DNA reads as TGTGCCAGCAGCCCCGGTGGCAGGGGAACATTAAATTCACCCCTCCACTTT.

The chain employs TRBV7-9 and TRBJ1-1; 12 positions agree with TRBD1. The germline V gene encodes CDR1 SEHNR and CDR2 FQNEAQ (reference sequence). The CDR3 has 14 residues. Trimming cost V 5 bases and J 11 bases; bases outside gene matches: 9. The CDR3 spells CASSLPGQGARAFF. DNA of the CDR3: TGTGCCAGCAGCCTACCGGGACAGGGGGCCAGGGCTTTCTTT.

V is TRBV18 and J is TRBJ1-1, with D possibly being TRBD1 (6 bases). The CDR3 length is 13 residues. V was clipped by 2 bases and J by 7 bases, with 11 bases between them. CDR1 is KGHSH, CDR2 LQKENI, per germline. The CDR3 region has the DNA TGTGCCAGCTCACCAGTGGAAGGGGGTGAAGCTTTCTTT. This translates into CASSPVEGGEAFF.

This clone occurred a few times. The CDR3, as DNA: TGTGCCAGCAGCGCCCTGACTAGCGGGTTAGAATATTTT. The encoded protein is CASSALTSGLEYF. This rearrangement joins TRBV9 to TRBJ2-3; TRBD2 matches at 10 bases. CDR3 length: 13 amino acids. Germline V gene data show CDR1 as SGDLS and CDR2 as YYNGEE. With V trimmed by 3 bases and J by 15 bases, 10 bases remained unmatched.

The chain has TRBV5-1 and TRBJ2-2, with 8 bases matching TRBD1. With 3 bases clipped from V and 4 bases from J, the junction kept 5 bases outside the gene matches. Looked up from germline, CDR1 is SGHRS and CDR2 is YFSETQ. The CDR3 has 15 residues. The CDR3 here is CASSSDRGRTGELFF. In DNA form, the CDR3 reads TGCGCCAGCAGCTCCGACAGGGGACGCACCGGGGAGCTGTTTTTT.

The V gene is TRBV25-1, the J gene TRBJ1-5; 8 nucleotides match TRBD1. The CDR3 spans 15 residues. Trimming cost V 4 bases and J 2 bases; bases outside gene matches: 4. CDR1 and CDR2 from the germline V gene are MGHDK and SYGVNS. The CDR3 reads CASSAGQGRNQPQHF. The CDR3 DNA follows: TGTGCCAGCAGTGCCGGACAGGGTCGCAATCAGCCCCAGCATTTT. The full variable domain, with the rest looked up from reference TRBV25-1 and TRBJ1-5, is EADIYQTPRYLVIGTGKKITLECSQTMGHDKMYWYQQDPGMELHLIHYSYGVNSTEKGDLSSESTVSRIRTEHFPLTLESARPSHTSQYLCASSAGQGRNQPQHFGDGTRLSIL.